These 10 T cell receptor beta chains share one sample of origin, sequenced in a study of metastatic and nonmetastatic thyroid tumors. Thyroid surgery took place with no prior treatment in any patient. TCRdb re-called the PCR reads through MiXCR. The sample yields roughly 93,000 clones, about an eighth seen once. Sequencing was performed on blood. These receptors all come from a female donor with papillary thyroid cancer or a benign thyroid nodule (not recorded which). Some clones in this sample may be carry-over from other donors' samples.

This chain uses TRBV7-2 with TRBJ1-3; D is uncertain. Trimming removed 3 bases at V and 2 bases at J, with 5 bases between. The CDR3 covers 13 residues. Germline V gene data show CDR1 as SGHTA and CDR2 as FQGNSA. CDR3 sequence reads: CASSFKTGNTIYF. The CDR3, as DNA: TGTGCCAGCAGCTTCAAAACTGGAAACACCATATATTTT.

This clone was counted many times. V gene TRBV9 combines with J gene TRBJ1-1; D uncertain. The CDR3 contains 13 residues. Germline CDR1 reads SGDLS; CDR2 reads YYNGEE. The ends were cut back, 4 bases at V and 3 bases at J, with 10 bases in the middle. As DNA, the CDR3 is TGTGCCAGCAGCCCTCAGCAGTACACTGAAGCTTTCTTT. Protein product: CASSPQQYTEAFF.

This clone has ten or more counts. In nucleotides, the CDR3 is TGCGCCAGCAGCCAAGGCCAGCACGACAATGAGCAGTTCTTC. Its translation: CASSQGQHDNEQFF. V and J are TRBV4-3 and TRBJ2-1; D not certain. Trimming took 1 base from V and 5 from J, leaving 9 bases between them. The CDR3 length is 14 residues. Germline lookup yields CDR1 LGHNA and CDR2 YSLEER.

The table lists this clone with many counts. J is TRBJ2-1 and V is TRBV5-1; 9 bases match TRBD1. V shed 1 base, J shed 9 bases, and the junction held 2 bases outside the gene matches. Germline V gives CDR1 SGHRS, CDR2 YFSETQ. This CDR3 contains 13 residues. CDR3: CASSLQDRGEQFF. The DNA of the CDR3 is TGCGCCAGCAGCTTGCAGGACAGGGGTGAGCAGTTCTTC.

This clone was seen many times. The CDR3: CSARTAPNEQFF. CDR3 sequence (DNA): TGCAGTGCTAGGACCGCACCAAATGAGCAGTTCTTC. The chain links TRBV20-1 to TRBJ2-1; D is undetermined. The germline V gene encodes CDR1 DFQATT and CDR2 SNEGSKA (reference sequence). V shed 3 bases and J shed 7 bases, with 10 bases lying between them. This CDR3 has 12 amino acids.

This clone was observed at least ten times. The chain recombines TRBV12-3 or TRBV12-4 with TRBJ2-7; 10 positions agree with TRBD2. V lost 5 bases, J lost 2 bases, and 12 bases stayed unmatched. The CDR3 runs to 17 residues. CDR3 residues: CASSGNIGTSAAYEQYF. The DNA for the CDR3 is TGTGCCAGCAGTGGTAACATCGGGACTAGCGCAGCCTACGAGCAGTACTTC.

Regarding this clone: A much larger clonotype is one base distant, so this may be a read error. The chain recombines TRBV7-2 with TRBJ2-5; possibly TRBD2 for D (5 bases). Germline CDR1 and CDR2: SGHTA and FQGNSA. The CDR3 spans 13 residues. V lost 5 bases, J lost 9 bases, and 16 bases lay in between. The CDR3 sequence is CASSTGSTEAQYF. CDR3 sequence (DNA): TGTGCCAGCAGCACGGGAAGTACTGAGGCCCAGTACTTC.

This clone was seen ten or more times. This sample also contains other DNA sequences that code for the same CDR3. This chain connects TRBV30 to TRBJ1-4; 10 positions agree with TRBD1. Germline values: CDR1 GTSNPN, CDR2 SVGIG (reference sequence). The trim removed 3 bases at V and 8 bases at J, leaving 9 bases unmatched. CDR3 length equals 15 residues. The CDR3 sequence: CAWRTGGADGEKLFF. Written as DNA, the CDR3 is TGTGCCTGGAGGACAGGGGGCGCGGACGGGGAAAAACTGTTTTTT.

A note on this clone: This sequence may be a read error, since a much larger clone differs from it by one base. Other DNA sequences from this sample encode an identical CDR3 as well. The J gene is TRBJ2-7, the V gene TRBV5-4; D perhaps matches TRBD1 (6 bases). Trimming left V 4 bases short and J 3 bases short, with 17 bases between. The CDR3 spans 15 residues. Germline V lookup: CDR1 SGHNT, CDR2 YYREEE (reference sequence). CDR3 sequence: CASSLLPGAIYEQYF. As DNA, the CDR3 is TGTGCCAGCAGCCTACTCCCAGGGGCGATCTACGAGCAGTACTTC.

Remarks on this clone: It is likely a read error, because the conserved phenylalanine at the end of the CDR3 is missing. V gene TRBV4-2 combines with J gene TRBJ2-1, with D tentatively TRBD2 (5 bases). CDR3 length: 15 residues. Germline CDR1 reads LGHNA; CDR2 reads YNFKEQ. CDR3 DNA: TGTGCCGGCAGCCAAGATGAGGGCTCCTACAATGAGCAGTTCTCC. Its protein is CAGSQDEGSYNEQFS.